These 30 T cell receptor beta chains were sequenced from one sample in a study of blood T cell repertoires in COVID-19. Produced via immunoSEQ multiplex PCR; TCRdb's table is partial and in-frame only. The top ten clones hold around 9.3% of a sample with a few hundred thousand clones, about nine tenths of them seen once. Input material: PBMCs or T cells enriched from blood (not recorded which). These receptors all stem from a woman between 18 and 29 years old who had recovered from COVID-19.

This rearrangement joins TRBV29-1 to TRBJ1-2; possible D gene TRBD1, 5 bases. The CDR3 covers 18 residues. Trimming removed 0 bases at V and 6 bases at J, with 26 bases between. The germline V gene encodes CDR1 SQVTM and CDR2 ANQGSEA. CDR3 bases: TGCAGCGTTGAAGATGTCTCCTATCTAGGACAAGGGCAGAATGGCTACACCTTC. It translates to CSVEDVSYLGQGQNGYTF.

V is TRBV7-8 and J is TRBJ2-7; 8 nucleotides match TRBD1. The germline CDR1 and CDR2 sequences are SGHVS and FQNEAQ. The trim removed 3 bases at V and 5 bases at J, leaving 6 bases unmatched. CDR3 size: 14 residues. The CDR3: CASSLAGGRNEQYF. The CDR3 DNA sequence: TGTGCCAGCAGCTTGGCAGGGGGCCGCAACGAGCAGTACTTC.

The rearrangement joins TRBV27 to TRBJ2-7, with D possibly TRBD2 on 5 matching bases. The CDR3 totals 14 residues. CDR1 is MNHEY, CDR2 SMNVEV, per germline (reference sequence). The V gene lost 1 base and the J gene lost 5 bases, with 12 bases spanning the gap. CDR3 nucleotides: TGTGCCAGCAGTTTATTAGGGTCCGGGAACGAGCAGTACTTC. Encoded protein: CASSLLGSGNEQYF.

This chain links TRBV5-6 with TRBJ1-2; TRBD1 matches 8 bases. The germline CDR1 and CDR2 sequences are SGHDT and YYEEEE. The CDR3 totals 13 residues. Trimming cost V 4 bases and J 6 bases; bases outside gene matches: 5. The CDR3 DNA is TGTGCCAGCAGCGAAAAACAGGGGGATGGCTACACCTTC. Translating it yields CASSEKQGDGYTF.

Many counts were recorded for this clone. The CDR3 is CASSQAGTSGGGDTQYF. CDR3 bases: TGTGCCAGCAGCCAGGCCGGGACTAGCGGGGGAGGAGATACGCAGTATTTT. The J gene is TRBJ2-3, the V gene TRBV3-1 (or the pseudogene TRBV3-2); 14 positions match TRBD2. The germline V gene has CDR1 LGHDT and CDR2 YNNKEL (reference sequence). Germline trimming cut 3 bases from V and 5 bases from J; bases unmatched to any gene: 7. The CDR3 runs 17 residues.

The V gene is TRBV6-7, the J gene TRBJ1-3; tentative D call: TRBD1 (6 bases). TRBV6-7 is an ORF, with its function uncertain. The CDR3 length is 17 residues. Between the trimmed V and J ends, which lost 2 bases and 0 bases, there was a span of 14 bases. The CDR3 reads CASSYGGPTNSGNTIYF. The CDR3 coding sequence is TGTGCCAGCAGTTACGGGGGCCCGACTAACTCTGGAAACACCATATATTTT.

V is TRBV5-1 and J is TRBJ1-4, with 7 bases aligning to TRBD1. This CDR3 has 16 residues. CDR1 is SGHRS and CDR2 is YFSETQ in the germline V gene. The ends lost 2 bases at V and 8 bases at J; junction bases unmatched: 12. The CDR3 region has the DNA TGCGCCAGCAGCTTCGGGGCGACAGGGAAAGGCGAAAAACTGTTTTTT. Its translation: CASSFGATGKGEKLFF.

This clone was recorded only once. The V and J genes are TRBV5-8 and TRBJ2-1; 13 bases align to TRBD2. The CDR3 is 14 amino acids. Trimming at V came to 4 bases and at J to 9 bases, leaving 4 bases not matched to a gene. In germline, CDR1 is SGHTS, CDR2 YDEGEE. CDR3 bases: TGTGCCAGCAGCCTCTGGACTAGCGGGGGTGAGCAGTTCTTC. Amino acid sequence: CASSLWTSGGEQFF.

This chain joins TRBV5-1 and TRBJ1-1; D is unclear. V was clipped by 4 bases and J by 2 bases, with 15 bases between them. Germline V lookup: CDR1 SGHRS, CDR2 YFSETQ. This CDR3 has 15 residues. The CDR3 spells CASSPELGVNTEAFF. CDR3 sequence (DNA): TGCGCCAGCAGCCCCGAGCTGGGAGTTAACACTGAAGCTTTCTTT.

The chain joins TRBV6-1 to TRBJ1-1, with D tentatively TRBD1 (5 bases). Germline loops: CDR1 MNHNS, CDR2 SASEGT. This CDR3 contains 15 residues. V lost 1 base, J lost 0 bases, and 9 bases lay in between. The CDR3 reads CASSEEGGVNTEAFF. CDR3 coding DNA: TGTGCCAGCAGTGAAGAGGGAGGGGTGAACACTGAAGCTTTCTTT.

The sample holds one count of this clone. This chain uses TRBV30 with TRBJ2-2; weak D call: TRBD1 (5 bases). Trimming pared 1 base from V and 0 bases from J, leaving 18 bases between. This CDR3 comprises 18 residues. Germline V lookup: CDR1 GTSNPN, CDR2 SVGIG (reference sequence). CDR3 sequence: CAWSAWGLLSANTGELFF. CDR3 DNA sequence: TGTGCCTGGAGTGCTTGGGGCCTACTATCAGCGAACACCGGGGAGCTGTTTTTT. Together with reference TRBV30 and TRBJ2-2, the CDR3 gives the full variable domain: SQTIHQWPATLVQPVGSPLSLECTVEGTSNPNLYWYRQAAGRGLQLLFYSVGIGQISSEVPQNLSASRPQDRQFILSSKKLLLSDSGFYLCAWSAWGLLSANTGELFFGEGSRLTVL.

The rearrangement uses TRBV18 and TRBJ1-3; the D is unclear. In germline, CDR1 is KGHSH, CDR2 LQKENI. The CDR3 totals 16 residues. Trimming took 0 bases from V and 0 from J, leaving 9 bases between them. CDR3 DNA sequence: TGTGCCAGCTCACCACCGTGGGCAACCTCTGGAAACACCATATATTTT. Translated, it gives CASSPPWATSGNTIYF.

The gene calls are TRBV19 and TRBJ1-1; unclear D gene. The germline gives CDR1 LNHDA, CDR2 SQIVND (reference sequence). There are 13 residues in the CDR3. V lost 4 bases and J lost 7, with 13 bases in between. CDR3 protein: CASSSPYGSEAFF. For the CDR3, the DNA is TGTGCCAGTAGTAGCCCGTACGGGAGTGAAGCTTTCTTT. The complete variable domain, with remaining parts taken from reference TRBV19 and TRBJ1-1, reads DGGITQSPKYLFRKEGQNVTLSCEQNLNHDAMYWYRQDPGQGLRLIYYSQIVNDFQKGDIAEGYSVSREKKESFPLTVTSAQKNPTAFYLCASSSPYGSEAFFGQGTRLTVV.

This clone turned up a few times. This rearrangement joins TRBV19 to TRBJ1-2, with D possibly TRBD1 on 6 matching bases. This CDR3 is 14 amino acids long. From germline, CDR1 is LNHDA and CDR2 SQIVND (reference sequence). V was shortened by 6 bases and J by 4 bases, with 15 bases between the two germline ends. Here the CDR3 reads CASRWAGAVYGYTF. The CDR3 DNA follows: TGTGCCAGTAGGTGGGCAGGGGCCGTCTATGGCTACACCTTC. The entire variable domain, with the rest obtained from reference TRBV19 and TRBJ1-2, is as follows: DGGITQSPKYLFRKEGQNVTLSCEQNLNHDAMYWYRQDPGQGLRLIYYSQIVNDFQKGDIAEGYSVSREKKESFPLTVTSAQKNPTAFYLCASRWAGAVYGYTFGSGTRLTVV.

This clone was found a few times. The junction shows a germline mismatch at one end, possibly a read error. The CDR3: CASSQGQGFDEQYF. In DNA, the CDR3 is TGTGCCAGCAGTCAAGGACAGGGTTTTGACGAGCAGTACTTC. The chain combines TRBV3-1 (or the pseudogene TRBV3-2) with TRBJ2-7, with 8 bases matching TRBD1. Per the germline V gene, CDR1 is LGHDT and CDR2 is YNNKEL (reference sequence). The CDR3 runs to 14 residues.

The chain recombines TRBV13 with TRBJ2-1; D remains ambiguous. CDR3 length: 13 residues. Germline V lookup: CDR1 PRHDT, CDR2 FYEKMQ (reference sequence). V lost 5 bases and J lost 7, with 12 bases in between. The CDR3, as DNA: TGTGCCAGCAGCCCCCAGACTCGGAATGAGCAGTTCTTC. Protein product: CASSPQTRNEQFF. The variable domain in full, with the rest retrieved from reference TRBV13 and TRBJ2-1, is AAGVIQSPRHLIKEKRETATLKCYPIPRHDTVYWYQQGPGQDPQFLISFYEKMQSDKGSIPDRFSAQQFSDYHSELNMSSLELGDSALYFCASSPQTRNEQFFGPGTRLTVL.

J is TRBJ2-1 and V is TRBV30, with D tentatively TRBD1 (7 bases). Between the trimmed V and J ends, which lost 5 bases and 7 bases, there was a span of 15 bases. Germline CDR1 reads GTSNPN; CDR2 reads SVGIG (reference sequence). The CDR3 runs to 13 residues. The CDR3 sequence: CAWGGGAKNEQFF. The DNA for the CDR3 is TGTGCCTGGGGAGGGGGCGCGAAGAATGAGCAGTTCTTC.

The chain joins TRBV5-1 to TRBJ1-1, with TRBD1 identical over 10 bases. Germline CDR1 SGHRS, CDR2 YFSETQ. The CDR3 runs 14 residues. With V trimmed by 0 bases and J by 8 bases, 4 bases remained unmatched. The CDR3: CASSLEGTGAEAFF. The DNA of the CDR3 is TGCGCCAGCAGCTTGGAAGGGACAGGGGCCGAAGCTTTCTTT.

The CDR3 nucleotides are TGTGCCAGCAGCCCATATGTTCGCCACAGGGTATGGTCGGCGAACACCGGGGAGCTGTTTTTT. This gives the protein CASSPYVRHRVWSANTGELFF. V usage is TRBV28 and J usage is TRBJ2-2, with D perhaps TRBD1 (6 bases). V was clipped by 6 bases and J by 0 bases, with 29 bases between them. The germline gives CDR1 MDHEN, CDR2 SYDVKM. This CDR3 has 21 amino acids.

The V and J genes are TRBV19 and TRBJ2-2, with a tentative D call TRBD1 (6 bases). Germline V gives CDR1 LNHDA, CDR2 SQIVND (reference sequence). The V end lost 5 bases, the J end lost 7 bases, and 11 bases lay between the germline ends. This CDR3 is built from 13 residues. The CDR3, as DNA: TGTGCCAGTAGTCCTCAGGGGATCGGGGAGCTGTTTTTT. Protein sequence: CASSPQGIGELFF. Full variable domain (remainder filled in from reference TRBV19 and TRBJ2-2): DGGITQSPKYLFRKEGQNVTLSCEQNLNHDAMYWYRQDPGQGLRLIYYSQIVNDFQKGDIAEGYSVSREKKESFPLTVTSAQKNPTAFYLCASSPQGIGELFFGEGSRLTVL.

The chain couples TRBV24-1 to TRBJ1-3; D may be TRBD1 (5 bases). CDR1 is KGHDR, CDR2 SFDVKD, per germline. The CDR3 has 11 residues. Trimming removed 9 bases at V and 6 bases at J, with 8 bases between. DNA of the CDR3: TGTGCCACCGGGGGGGTAAACACCATATATTTT. Protein: CATGGVNTIYF.

This chain connects TRBV7-9 to TRBJ2-7; 8 bases map to TRBD1. Germline V gene data show CDR1 as SEHNR and CDR2 as FQNEAQ (reference sequence). V lost 5 bases and J lost 3; bases outside the gene matches: 9. The CDR3 length is 15 residues. This chain's CDR3 is CASSADRGLNYEQYF. Written as DNA, the CDR3 is TGTGCCAGCAGCGCCGACAGGGGCCTAAACTACGAGCAGTACTTC.

Turning to this clone: The junction and the germline gene differ at one end; a read error may be behind it. The chain links TRBV6-1 to TRBJ2-1, with 7 bases matching TRBD2. Germline V CDR1 and CDR2: MNHNS, SASEGT. This CDR3 spans 13 amino acids. CDR3 in DNA: TGTGCCAGCAGTGAACCTACAGGACTAGTATCGATCTTC. Its translation: CASSEPTGLVSIF.

Written as DNA, the CDR3 is TGTGCCACCAGCAGAGGGCCGAACTATGGCTACACCTTC. Residues: CATSRGPNYGYTF. The chain couples TRBV15 to TRBJ1-2; no definite D call. V lost 1 base, J lost 2 bases, and 5 bases lay in between. CDR3 length: 13 amino acids. In germline, CDR1 is LNHNV, CDR2 YYDKDF (reference sequence).

The V call is TRBV7-9, the J call TRBJ1-4, with TRBD1 identical over 8 bases. The CDR3 has 17 amino acids. V shed 5 bases and J 4 bases; nucleotides not matched to a gene: 12. Germline values: CDR1 SEHNR, CDR2 FQNEAQ (reference sequence). CDR3 region: CASSGGQGGAGNEKLFF. The CDR3 DNA is TGTGCCAGCAGCGGCGGACAGGGAGGGGCGGGTAATGAAAAACTGTTTTTT.

This chain links TRBV7-9 with TRBJ1-4; 7 nucleotides match TRBD1. Per germline, CDR1 SEHNR and CDR2 FQNEAQ (reference sequence). V was pared by 5 bases and J by 8 bases, with 8 bases of the junction left unmatched. The CDR3 totals 14 residues. This chain's CDR3 is CASSIRQGGEKLFF. CDR3 nucleotide sequence: TGTGCCAGCAGCATCAGACAGGGAGGAGAAAAACTGTTTTTT.

The chain joins TRBV30 to TRBJ2-1; D not resolved. V lost 5 bases to trimming and J lost 7 bases, with 9 bases between them. CDR3 size: 11 residues. CDR1 is GTSNPN, CDR2 SVGIG, per germline (reference sequence). This CDR3 is CAWLRRNEQFF. CDR3 bases: TGTGCCTGGTTGCGCAGGAATGAGCAGTTCTTC.

V and J are TRBV19 and TRBJ1-2, with D uncertain. V lost 5 bases and J lost 2, with 9 bases in between. This CDR3 has 13 residues. Germline V lookup: CDR1 LNHDA, CDR2 SQIVND (reference sequence). CDR3 sequence reads: CASSVGGNYGYTF. The CDR3 DNA is TGTGCCAGTAGTGTGGGCGGGAACTATGGCTACACCTTC.

The chain carries TRBV18 and TRBJ1-3; 11 nucleotides match TRBD1. Germline V lookup: CDR1 KGHSH, CDR2 LQKENI. The CDR3 contains 17 residues. V lost 2 bases, J lost 4 bases, and 7 bases stayed unmatched. CDR3 protein: CASSPSPGQGGGNTIYF. DNA of the CDR3: TGTGCCAGCTCACCATCACCGGGACAGGGGGGCGGAAACACCATATATTTT.

V gene TRBV19 combines with J gene TRBJ1-5; D gene unclear. The CDR3 contains 15 residues. The V end lost 2 bases, the J end lost 7 bases, and 15 bases lay between the germline ends. CDR1 and CDR2 from the germline V gene are LNHDA and SQIVND (reference sequence). The CDR3 DNA sequence: TGTGCCAGTAGTATACGACCGGGCGGAGGGCAGCCCCAGCATTTT. Amino acid sequence: CASSIRPGGGQPQHF.